What follows are 5 T cell receptor beta chains derived from one specimen sequenced in a study of OX40 agonist ivuxolimab in advanced cancers. This table comes from immunoSEQ multiplex PCR, and its TCRdb copy is limited to in-frame clones, with some not included. The profile covers roughly 53,000 clones, with roughly 83% appearing a single time and more than 10% taken by the ten largest. Sample: CD4+ or CD8+ T cells sorted from blood, taken in a trial of the OX40 agonist ivuxolimab. The receptor set was obtained from an adult with an advanced solid tumor such as melanoma, head and neck, liver or kidney cancer.

Of note for this clone: Relative to the germline gene, one junction end is altered; a read error may explain this. The V call is TRBV27, the J call TRBJ1-1, with D tentatively TRBD1 (6 bases). Germline CDR1 MNHEY, CDR2 SMNVEV (reference sequence). The CDR3 extends over 15 amino acids. CDR3 residues: CASSISQQGSPEAFF. The CDR3 DNA reads as TGTGCCAGCAGTATATCGCAACAGGGAAGCCCTGAAGCTTTCTTT.

In its sample, this clone was seen a few times. The J gene is TRBJ1-2, the V gene TRBV28, with unresolved D. Trimming removed 7 bases at V and 4 bases at J, with 19 bases between. Germline CDR1 reads MDHEN; CDR2 reads SYDVKM. The CDR3 contains 15 residues. In DNA, the CDR3 is TGTGCCAGCACCCTGGGAGGGTCGGTTGTCTATGGCTACACCTTC. Its translation is CASTLGGSVVYGYTF.

The chain uses TRBV7-9 and TRBJ2-3, with 7 nucleotides matching TRBD2. The V gene's germline CDR1 is SEHNR and CDR2 FQNEAQ (reference sequence). The CDR3 spans 15 residues. The V and J ends lost 5 bases and 1 base, in that order; junction bases with no gene match: 6. The CDR3 DNA is TGTGCCAGCAGCCTGACTAGCCACCGCACAGATACGCAGTATTTT. Its protein product is CASSLTSHRTDTQYF.

The chain uses TRBV11-2 and TRBJ2-2, with 7 bases lining up with TRBD2. The V and J ends lost 5 bases and 4 bases, in that order; junction bases with no gene match: 7. Germline assignment: CDR1 SGHAT and CDR2 FQNNGV. The CDR3 runs 15 residues. CDR3 sequence reads: CASSNHGRSTGELFF. The CDR3 DNA follows: TGTGCCAGCAGCAATCACGGGAGGTCCACCGGGGAGCTGTTTTTT.

V and J are TRBV10-1 and TRBJ2-5, with D unclear. V lost 2 bases, J lost 4 bases, and 11 bases lay in between. This CDR3 contains 14 residues. Germline V CDR1 and CDR2: WNHNN, SYGVQD (reference sequence). Here the CDR3 DNA reads TGCGCCAGCAGTGAGGTTCCACCGGGAGAGACCCAGTACTTC. It specifies CASSEVPPGETQYF.